Described below is a single TCR beta chain sequence and its context. The antigen remains unidentified. Constant-segment-primed 5'RACE gave TCR alpha and TCR beta cDNA libraries with sample barcodes and UMIs. TCRdb reprocessed the 5' RACE reads via MiXCR and lists one record per CDR3 protein. The sample shows roughly 550,000 distinct CDR3 sequences, roughly 21% of them seen only once. The sample belongs to a study of T-cell memory formation after mild COVID-19. Broader study findings: Some SARS-CoV-2-responding clones were already detected in memory before infection. Clones contracting over day 15 to 85 were CD4/CD8 balanced, with later expanders leaning CD4+.

This CDR3 spans 14 amino acids. The germline V gene has CDR1 LGHNA and CDR2 YNFKEQ. V was trimmed by 6 bases and J by 0 bases, leaving 11 bases between them. The material sequenced was PBMCs or a T cell subset sorted from them (not recorded which). The chain has TRBV4-2 and TRBJ1-1; a weak D match, TRBD1 (5 bases). The receptor's source is an adult woman who had mild COVID-19 (a few samples of this study predate the infection). Cell type and time point are not known. CDR3 amino acids: CASSRLGVNTEAFF. As DNA, the CDR3 is TGTGCCAGCAGTCGTCTGGGGGTGAACACTGAAGCTTTCTTT.